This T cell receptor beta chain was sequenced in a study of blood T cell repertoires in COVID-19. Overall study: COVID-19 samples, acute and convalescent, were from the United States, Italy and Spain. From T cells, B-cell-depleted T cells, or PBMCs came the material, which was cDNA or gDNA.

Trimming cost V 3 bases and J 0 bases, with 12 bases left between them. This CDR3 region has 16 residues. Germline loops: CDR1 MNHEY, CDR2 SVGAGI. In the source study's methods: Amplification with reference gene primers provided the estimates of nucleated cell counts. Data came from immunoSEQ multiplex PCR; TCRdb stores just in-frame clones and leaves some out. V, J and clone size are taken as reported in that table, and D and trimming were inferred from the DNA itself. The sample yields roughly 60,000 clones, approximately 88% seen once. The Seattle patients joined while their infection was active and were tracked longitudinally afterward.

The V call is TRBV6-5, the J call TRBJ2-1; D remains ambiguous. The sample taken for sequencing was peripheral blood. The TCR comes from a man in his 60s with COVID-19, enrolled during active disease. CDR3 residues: CASSYFWRSSYNEQFF. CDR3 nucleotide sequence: TGTGCCAGCAGTTATTTCTGGCGGAGCTCCTACAATGAGCAGTTCTTC.